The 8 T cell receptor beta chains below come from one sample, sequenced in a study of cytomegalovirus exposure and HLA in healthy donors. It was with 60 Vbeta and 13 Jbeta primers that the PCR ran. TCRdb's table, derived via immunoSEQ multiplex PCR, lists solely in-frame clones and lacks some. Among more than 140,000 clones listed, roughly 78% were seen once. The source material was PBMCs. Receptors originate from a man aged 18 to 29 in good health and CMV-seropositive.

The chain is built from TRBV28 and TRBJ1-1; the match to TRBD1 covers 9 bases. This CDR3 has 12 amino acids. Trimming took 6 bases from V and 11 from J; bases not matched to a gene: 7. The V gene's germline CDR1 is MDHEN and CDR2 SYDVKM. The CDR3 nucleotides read TGTGCCAGCAGAAGGACAGGGGTAGACGCTTTCTTT. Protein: CASRRTGVDAFF.

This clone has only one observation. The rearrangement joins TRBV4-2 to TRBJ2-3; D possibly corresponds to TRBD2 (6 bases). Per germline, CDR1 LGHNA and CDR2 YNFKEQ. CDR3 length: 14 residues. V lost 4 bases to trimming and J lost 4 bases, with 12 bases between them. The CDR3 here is CASSPPAGSDTQYF. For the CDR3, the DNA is TGTGCCAGCAGCCCCCCTGCGGGATCAGATACGCAGTATTTT.

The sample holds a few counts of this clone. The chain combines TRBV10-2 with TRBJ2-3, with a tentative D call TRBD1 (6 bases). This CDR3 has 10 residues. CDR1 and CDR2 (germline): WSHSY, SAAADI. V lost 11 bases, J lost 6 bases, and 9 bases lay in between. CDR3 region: CALGADTQYF. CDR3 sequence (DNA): TGCGCCTTGGGGGCGGATACGCAGTATTTT.

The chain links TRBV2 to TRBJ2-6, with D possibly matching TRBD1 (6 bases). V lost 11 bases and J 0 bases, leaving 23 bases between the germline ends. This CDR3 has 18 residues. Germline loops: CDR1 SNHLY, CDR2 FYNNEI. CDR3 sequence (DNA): TGTGCCGGATCCCTTTCAGGGGCGTCAGACTCTGGGGCCAACGTCCTGACTTTC. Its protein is CAGSLSGASDSGANVLTF.

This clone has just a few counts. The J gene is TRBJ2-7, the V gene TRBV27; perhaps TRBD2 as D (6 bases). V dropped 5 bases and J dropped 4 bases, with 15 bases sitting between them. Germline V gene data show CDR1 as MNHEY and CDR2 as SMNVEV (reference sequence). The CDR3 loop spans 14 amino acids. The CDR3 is CASSGTWSAYEQYF. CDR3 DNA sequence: TGTGCCAGCAGTGGGACTTGGTCAGCTTACGAGCAGTACTTC.

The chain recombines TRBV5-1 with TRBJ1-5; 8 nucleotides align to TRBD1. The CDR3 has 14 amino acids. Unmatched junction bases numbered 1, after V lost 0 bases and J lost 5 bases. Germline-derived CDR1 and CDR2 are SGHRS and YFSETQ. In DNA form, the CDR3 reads TGCGCCAGCAGCTTGGGGACAGGGTATCAGCCCCAGCATTTT. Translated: CASSLGTGYQPQHF.

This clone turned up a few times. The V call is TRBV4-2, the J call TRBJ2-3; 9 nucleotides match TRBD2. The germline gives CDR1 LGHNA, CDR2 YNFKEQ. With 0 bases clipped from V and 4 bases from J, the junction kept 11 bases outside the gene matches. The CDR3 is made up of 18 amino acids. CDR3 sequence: CASSQEIGLAGTSDTQYF. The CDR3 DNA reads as TGTGCCAGCAGCCAAGAGATCGGGCTAGCGGGAACCTCAGATACGCAGTATTTT.

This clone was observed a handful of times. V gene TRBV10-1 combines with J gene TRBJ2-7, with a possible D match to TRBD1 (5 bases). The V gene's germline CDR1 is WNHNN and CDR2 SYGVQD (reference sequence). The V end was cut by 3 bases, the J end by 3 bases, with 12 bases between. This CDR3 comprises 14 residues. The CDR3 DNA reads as TGCGCCAGCAGTGAAGGGGTGCACAGCTACGAGCAGTACTTC. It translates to CASSEGVHSYEQYF.